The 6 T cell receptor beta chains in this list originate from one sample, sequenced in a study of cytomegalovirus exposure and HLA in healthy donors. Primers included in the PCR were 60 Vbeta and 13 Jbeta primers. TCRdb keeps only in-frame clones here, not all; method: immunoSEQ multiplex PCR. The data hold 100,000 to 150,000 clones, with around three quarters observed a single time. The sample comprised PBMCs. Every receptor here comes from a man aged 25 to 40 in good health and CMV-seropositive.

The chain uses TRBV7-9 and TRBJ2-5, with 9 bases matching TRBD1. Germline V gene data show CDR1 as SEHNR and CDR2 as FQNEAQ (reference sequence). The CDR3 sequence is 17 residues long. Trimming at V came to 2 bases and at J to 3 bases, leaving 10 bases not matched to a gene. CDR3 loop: CASSLWHGQGFEETQYF. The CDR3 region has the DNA TGTGCCAGCAGCTTATGGCATGGACAGGGGTTTGAAGAGACCCAGTACTTC. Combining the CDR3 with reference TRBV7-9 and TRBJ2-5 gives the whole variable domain DTGVSQNPRHKITKRGQNVTFRCDPISEHNRLYWYRQTLGQGPEFLTYFQNEAQLEKSRLLSDRFSAERPKGSFSTLEIQRTEQGDSAMYLCASSLWHGQGFEETQYFGPGTRLLVL.

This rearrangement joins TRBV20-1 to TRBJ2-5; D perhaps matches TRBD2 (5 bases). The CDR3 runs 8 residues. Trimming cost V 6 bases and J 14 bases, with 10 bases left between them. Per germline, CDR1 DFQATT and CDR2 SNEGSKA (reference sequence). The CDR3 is CSALGLYF. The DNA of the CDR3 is TGCAGTGCCCTTGGACTCTACTTC.

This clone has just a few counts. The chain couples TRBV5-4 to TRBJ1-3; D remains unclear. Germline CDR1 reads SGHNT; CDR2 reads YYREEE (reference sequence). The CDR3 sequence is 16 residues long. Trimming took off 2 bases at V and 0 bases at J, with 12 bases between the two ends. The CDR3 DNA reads TGTGCCAGCAGCTTCGGGAGTCCCCACTCTGGAAACACCATATATTTT. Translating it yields CASSFGSPHSGNTIYF.

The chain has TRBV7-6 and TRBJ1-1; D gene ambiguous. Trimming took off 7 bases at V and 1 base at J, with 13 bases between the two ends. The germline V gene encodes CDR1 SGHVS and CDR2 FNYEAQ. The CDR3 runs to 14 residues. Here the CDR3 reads CASTRTSGNTEAFF. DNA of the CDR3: TGTGCCAGCACCCGAACCTCGGGGAACACTGAAGCTTTCTTT.

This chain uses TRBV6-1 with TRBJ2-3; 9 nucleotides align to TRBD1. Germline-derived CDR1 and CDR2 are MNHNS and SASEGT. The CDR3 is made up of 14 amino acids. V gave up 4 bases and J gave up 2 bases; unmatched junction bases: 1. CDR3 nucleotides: TGTGCCAGCAGTGGGGACAGGGACACAGATACGCAGTATTTT. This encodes CASSGDRDTDTQYF.

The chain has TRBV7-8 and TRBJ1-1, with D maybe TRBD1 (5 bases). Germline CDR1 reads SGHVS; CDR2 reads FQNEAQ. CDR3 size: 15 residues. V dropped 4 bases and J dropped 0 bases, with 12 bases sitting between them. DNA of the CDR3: TGTGCCAGCAGCTGGGGCCCGAGCCTGAACACTGAAGCTTTCTTT. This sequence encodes CASSWGPSLNTEAFF. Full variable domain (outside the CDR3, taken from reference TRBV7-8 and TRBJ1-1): GAGVSQSPRYKVAKRGQDVALRCDPISGHVSLFWYQQALGQGPEFLTYFQNEAQLDKSGLPSDRFFAERPEGSVSTLKIQRTQQEDSAVYLCASSWGPSLNTEAFFGQGTRLTVV.